This TCR beta chain emerged from a study of beta chain features in type 1 diabetes. The CDR3 is made up of 13 amino acids. Germline CDR1 reads SQVTM; CDR2 reads ANQGSEA. Trimming stripped 4 bases from V and 4 bases from J, with 13 bases between. Sequencing targeted expressed TCRB transcripts, as all isolated RNA had been reverse transcribed. The repertoire was sequenced with immunoSEQ multiplex PCR; TCRdb's copy has only in-frame clones and lacks some. Of hundreds of thousands of clones listed, roughly two thirds are singletons. The single heparinised draw taken from each donor contained about 100 mL of blood on average. This clone has more than one count but fewer than ten.

This receptor was taken from a man aged 25 to 40 in good health. The chain links TRBV29-1 to TRBJ1-2; no clear D gene. The sequencing sample was made of naive CD4+ T cells from blood. The chain's CDR3 is CSVVNRQAYGYTF. In nucleotides, the CDR3 is TGCAGCGTTGTCAATCGGCAGGCCTATGGCTACACCTTC.